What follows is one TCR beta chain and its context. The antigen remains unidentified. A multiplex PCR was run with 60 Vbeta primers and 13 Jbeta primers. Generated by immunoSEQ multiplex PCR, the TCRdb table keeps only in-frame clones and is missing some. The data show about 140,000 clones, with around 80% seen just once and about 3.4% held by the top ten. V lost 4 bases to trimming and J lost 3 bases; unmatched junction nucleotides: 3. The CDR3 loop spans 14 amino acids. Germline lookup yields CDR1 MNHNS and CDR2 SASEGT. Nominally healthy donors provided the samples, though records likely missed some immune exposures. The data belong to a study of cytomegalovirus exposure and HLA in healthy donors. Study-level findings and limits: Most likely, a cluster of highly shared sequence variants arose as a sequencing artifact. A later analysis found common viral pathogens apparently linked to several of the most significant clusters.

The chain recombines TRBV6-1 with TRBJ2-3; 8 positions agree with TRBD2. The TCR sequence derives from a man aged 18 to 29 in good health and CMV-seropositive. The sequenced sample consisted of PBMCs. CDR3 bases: TGTGCCAGCAGTGTGGGACTAGGGACAGATACGCAGTATTTT. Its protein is CASSVGLGTDTQYF.